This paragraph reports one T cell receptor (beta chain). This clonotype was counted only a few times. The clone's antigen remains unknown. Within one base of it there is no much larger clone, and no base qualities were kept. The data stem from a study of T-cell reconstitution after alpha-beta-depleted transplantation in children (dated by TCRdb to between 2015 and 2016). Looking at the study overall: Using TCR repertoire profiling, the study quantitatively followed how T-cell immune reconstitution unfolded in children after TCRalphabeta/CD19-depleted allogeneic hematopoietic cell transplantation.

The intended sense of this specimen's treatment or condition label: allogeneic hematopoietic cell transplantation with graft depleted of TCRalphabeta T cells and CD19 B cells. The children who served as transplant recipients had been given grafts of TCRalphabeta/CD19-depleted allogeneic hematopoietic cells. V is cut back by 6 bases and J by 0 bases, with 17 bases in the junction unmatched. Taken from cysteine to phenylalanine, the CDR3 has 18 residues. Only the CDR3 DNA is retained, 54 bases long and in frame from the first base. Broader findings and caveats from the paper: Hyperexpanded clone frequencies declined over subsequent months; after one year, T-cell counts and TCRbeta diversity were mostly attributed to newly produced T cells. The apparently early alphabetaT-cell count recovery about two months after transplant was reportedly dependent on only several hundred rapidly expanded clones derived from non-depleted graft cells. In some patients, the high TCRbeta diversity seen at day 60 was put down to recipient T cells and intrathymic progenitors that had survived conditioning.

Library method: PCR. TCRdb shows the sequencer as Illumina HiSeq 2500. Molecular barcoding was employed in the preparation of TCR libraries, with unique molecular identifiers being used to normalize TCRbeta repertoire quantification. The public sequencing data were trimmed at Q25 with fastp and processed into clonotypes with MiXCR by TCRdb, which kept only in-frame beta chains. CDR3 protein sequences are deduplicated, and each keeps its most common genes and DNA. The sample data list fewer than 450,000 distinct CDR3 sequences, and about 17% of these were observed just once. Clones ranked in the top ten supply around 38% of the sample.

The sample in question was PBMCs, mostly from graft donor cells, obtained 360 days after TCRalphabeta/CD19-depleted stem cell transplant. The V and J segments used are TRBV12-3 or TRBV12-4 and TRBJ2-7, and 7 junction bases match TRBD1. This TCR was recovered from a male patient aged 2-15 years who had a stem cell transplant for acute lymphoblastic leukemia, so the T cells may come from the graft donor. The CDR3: CASSLLYPTGPISYEQYF. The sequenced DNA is TGTGCCAGCAGCCTACTCTATCCGACAGGGCCAATCTCCTACGAGCAGTACTTC.